These 20 T cell receptor beta chains originate from one sample sequenced in a study of T cells in Graves' hyperthyroidism and ophthalmopathy. Authors of the study amplified TCR beta CDR3 regions from RNA transcripts. The TCR CDR3 first-round RT-PCR relied on the HTBI primer set. MiXCR was run by TCRdb on the multiplex PCR reads, yielding one entry per CDR3 protein. The table lists about 770,000 distinct CDR3 sequences, over 15% of them singletons. The sample taken for sequencing was blood. Receptor source: a woman aged 50 to 65 with Graves' hyperthyroidism that later progressed to Graves' ophthalmopathy.

As for this clonotype: This may arise from a read error, as a much more abundant clone is one base away. The rearrangement links TRBV7-9 to TRBJ2-1, with 8 bases fitting TRBD1. This CDR3 comprises 15 residues. Germline V CDR1 and CDR2: SEHNR, FQNEAQ (reference sequence). The CDR3 DNA is TGTGCCAGCGTACGGGGAACAGGGGGATACAATAAGCAGTTCTTC. Translated, it gives CASVRGTGGYNKQFF.

There are many counts of this clonotype. V is TRBV14 and J is TRBJ1-2, with a possible D match to TRBD1 (6 bases). Germline CDR1 reads SGHDN; CDR2 reads FVKESK. The CDR3 sequence is 15 residues long. Between the trimmed V and J ends, which lost 4 bases and 2 bases, there was a span of 14 bases. The CDR3 here is CASSLPGHLNYGYTF. CDR3 bases: TGTGCCAGCAGCCTACCGGGACACCTAAACTATGGCTACACCTTC.

This clonotype was seen ten or more times. The rearrangement links TRBV12-3 or TRBV12-4 to TRBJ2-2, with TRBD2 matching 8 bases. CDR3 length: 14 amino acids. The trim removed 3 bases at V and 6 bases at J, leaving 3 bases unmatched. The CDR3: CASSLLRGAGELFF. The CDR3, as DNA: TGTGCCAGCAGTTTGCTGCGGGGGGCCGGGGAGCTGTTTTTT.

The V and J genes are TRBV4-2 and TRBJ2-7; a possible D gene is TRBD1 (6 bases). In germline, CDR1 is LGHNA, CDR2 YNFKEQ. V dropped 0 bases and J dropped 6 bases, with 21 bases sitting between them. The CDR3 is 17 residues long. The CDR3 DNA sequence: TGTGCCAGCAGCCAAGAACAGGGCGACTTTTCTCGAGGCGAGCAGTACTTC. Protein sequence: CASSQEQGDFSRGEQYF.

The table lists this clonotype with many counts. The chain employs TRBV12-3 or TRBV12-4 and TRBJ2-7, with D tentatively TRBD1 or TRBD2 (5 bases each). With 4 bases removed from V and 1 base from J, the gap between germline ends came to 8 bases. The CDR3 sequence is 13 residues long. The CDR3 sequence: CASSWDESYEQYF. The CDR3 DNA reads TGTGCCAGCAGTTGGGACGAGTCCTACGAGCAGTACTTC.

This clonotype was observed at least ten times. This chain connects TRBV2 to TRBJ1-3; possible D gene TRBD1, 5 bases. Trimming cost V 3 bases and J 4 bases, with 7 bases left between them. The CDR3 extends over 13 amino acids. CDR1 and CDR2 from the germline V gene are SNHLY and FYNNEI. The CDR3 bases are TGTGCCAGCAGTGATCCAGGGGGAAACACCATATATTTT. This translates into CASSDPGGNTIYF. Full variable domain (outside the CDR3, taken from reference TRBV2 and TRBJ1-3): EPEVTQTPSHQVTQMGQEVILRCVPISNHLYFYWYRQILGQKVEFLVSFYNNEISEKSEIFDDQFSVERPDGSNFTLKIRSTKLEDSAMYFCASSDPGGNTIYFGEGSWLTVV.

This chain uses TRBV27 with TRBJ1-5; D unclear. Trimming removed 7 bases at V and 0 bases at J, with 10 bases between. CDR3 size: 14 residues. The germline V gene has CDR1 MNHEY and CDR2 SMNVEV (reference sequence). Written as DNA, the CDR3 is TGTGCCAGCAAACCAACAAGTAGCAATCAGCCCCAGCATTTT. Amino acids: CASKPTSSNQPQHF.

The table lists this clonotype with many counts. The rearrangement joins TRBV2 to TRBJ1-1, with D tentatively TRBD1 (5 bases). The CDR3 spans 13 residues. Germline CDR1 reads SNHLY; CDR2 reads FYNNEI. Trimming pared 5 bases from V and 3 bases from J, leaving 10 bases between. CDR3: CASSMTVHTEAFF. CDR3 DNA sequence: TGTGCCAGCAGTATGACAGTCCACACTGAAGCTTTCTTT.

This clonotype was recorded many times. The chain links TRBV20-1 to TRBJ1-2; 12 positions match TRBD1. Germline-derived CDR1 and CDR2 are DFQATT and SNEGSKA (reference sequence). CDR3 length: 17 amino acids. V was clipped by 0 bases and J by 1 base; unmatched bases: 6. This chain's CDR3 is CSARDLGQGAFNYGYTF. The CDR3 DNA reads as TGCAGTGCTAGAGATTTGGGACAGGGGGCATTTAACTATGGCTACACCTTC.

This clonotype was detected a few times. The genes are TRBV7-2 and TRBJ2-1, with a possible D match to TRBD2 (6 bases). CDR1 is SGHTA, CDR2 FQGNSA, per germline. The CDR3 is made up of 14 amino acids. V was trimmed by 4 bases and J by 13 bases, leaving 20 bases between them. The CDR3 DNA reads as TGTGCCAGCAGCTCACCATTGACCGGGACTGTACAGTTCTTC. Encoded protein: CASSSPLTGTVQFF. Full variable domain (missing parts from reference TRBV7-2 and TRBJ2-1): GAGVSQSPSNKVTEKGKDVELRCDPISGHTALYWYRQSLGQGLEFLIYFQGNSAPDKSGLPSDRFSAERTGGSVSTLTIQRTQQEDSAVYLCASSSPLTGTVQFFGPGTRLTVL.

This chain links TRBV14 with TRBJ1-1; TRBD1 is a possible D gene (5 bases). Germline V CDR1 and CDR2: SGHDN, FVKESK. The CDR3 spans 13 residues. V was clipped by 8 bases and J by 5 bases, with 15 bases between them. The DNA for the CDR3 is TGTGCCAGCGGCCGCCGGGGGGGGACTGAAGCTTTCTTT. Protein sequence: CASGRRGGTEAFF.

This chain connects TRBV11-3 to TRBJ2-1; D ambiguous. Trimming took off 0 bases at V and 0 bases at J, with 15 bases between the two ends. This CDR3 is 18 amino acids long. The germline CDR1 and CDR2 sequences are SGHNT and YENEEA. CDR3 sequence (DNA): TGTGCCAGCAGCTTAGATGTGGTCGGAGCTAGCTCCTACAATGAGCAGTTCTTC. Translation gives CASSLDVVGASSYNEQFF.

This clonotype was seen a handful of times. This CDR3 reads CASSPQGAGHEKLFF. In nucleotides, the CDR3 is TGTGCCAGCTCACCACAGGGGGCAGGGCATGAAAAACTGTTTTTT. The chain is built from TRBV18 and TRBJ1-4, with 7 bases matching TRBD1. The V gene's germline CDR1 is KGHSH and CDR2 LQKENI. Trimming cost V 1 base and J 6 bases; bases outside gene matches: 5. The CDR3 is made up of 15 amino acids.

This clonotype occurred a few times. Just one base apart from a much larger clone, this may be a read error. The chain employs TRBV18 and TRBJ1-1, with D hard to call. Germline-derived CDR1 and CDR2 are KGHSH and LQKENI. The CDR3 totals 15 residues. The V gene lost 3 bases and the J gene lost 10 bases, with 21 bases spanning the gap. The CDR3 region is CASSPNGRPGFGAFF. CDR3 nucleotides: TGTGCCAGCTCACCGAACGGCAGACCTGGTTTTGGAGCTTTCTTT.

This rearrangement joins TRBV7-9 to TRBJ2-4, with D possibly TRBD1 on 5 matching bases. This CDR3 is built from 13 residues. Germline loops: CDR1 SEHNR, CDR2 FQNEAQ (reference sequence). Trimming cost V 6 bases and J 6 bases, with 12 bases left between them. CDR3 nucleotide sequence: TGTGCCAGCAGAGGGGATCACCTAAACATTCAGTACTTC. This gives the protein CASRGDHLNIQYF.

In its sample, this clonotype was seen a few times. The rearrangement uses TRBV19 and TRBJ1-2; 8 bases agree with TRBD1. Germline V gives CDR1 LNHDA, CDR2 SQIVND (reference sequence). The CDR3 spans 15 residues. V was pared by 6 bases and J by 4 bases, with 10 bases of the junction left unmatched. The CDR3 DNA reads TGTGCCAGTAGCCAAACGACCGACAGGGGCTATGGCTACACCTTC. Residues: CASSQTTDRGYGYTF.

V is TRBV20-1 and J is TRBJ1-6, with 9 bases that match TRBD1. V lost 3 bases and J lost 0; bases outside the gene matches: 12. CDR3 length: 19 residues. Germline V CDR1 and CDR2: DFQATT, SNEGSKA (reference sequence). The CDR3 loop reads CSASRWWGTGRSYNSPLHF. The CDR3 DNA follows: TGCAGTGCTAGTCGATGGTGGGGGACAGGGCGCTCCTATAATTCACCCCTCCACTTT.

The gene calls are TRBV11-2 and TRBJ1-3, with a tentative D call TRBD1 (5 bases). CDR1 and CDR2 (germline): SGHAT, FQNNGV. CDR3 size: 15 residues. The germline V and J ends were trimmed by 5 bases and 1 base, with 12 bases remaining between them. The CDR3 nucleotides are TGTGCCAGCAGCCGTGCGGGGGGATCTGGAAACACCATATATTTT. This codes for CASSRAGGSGNTIYF.

The genes are TRBV3-1 and TRBJ1-3; D not resolved. The CDR3 contains 15 residues. Between the trimmed V and J ends, which lost 1 base and 0 bases, there was a span of 7 bases. The germline V gene encodes CDR1 LGHDT and CDR2 YNNKEL (reference sequence). CDR3 sequence (DNA): TGTGCCAGCAGCCAAGCAGTCAGCTCTGGAAACACCATATATTTT. This sequence encodes CASSQAVSSGNTIYF.

The table lists this clonotype with a few counts. The chain couples TRBV20-1 to TRBJ1-2; TRBD1 is a possible D gene (5 bases). Germline V gives CDR1 DFQATT, CDR2 SNEGSKA (reference sequence). The ends were cut back, 2 bases at V and 1 base at J, with 11 bases in the middle. The CDR3 contains 14 residues. The CDR3, as DNA: TGCAGTGCTAGAACCCGGGGGGATAACTATGGCTACACCTTC. This codes for CSARTRGDNYGYTF.